These 17 T cell receptor beta chains came from one sample sequenced in a study of cytotoxic CD8 clonotypes in ibrutinib-treated CLL. Data came from immunoSEQ multiplex PCR; TCRdb stores just in-frame clones and leaves some out. The profile shows about 140,000 clones, around 80% of them singletons. The starting material was PBMCs, obtained after 36 months of ibrutinib treatment. These receptors came from a human donor with chronic lymphocytic leukemia.

This chain connects TRBV5-1 to TRBJ2-3, with D tentatively TRBD2 (6 bases). The ends were cut back, 1 base at V and 2 bases at J, with 11 bases in the middle. This CDR3 spans 15 amino acids. From germline, CDR1 is SGHRS and CDR2 YFSETQ. The CDR3 is CASSLMWGDTDTQYF. For the CDR3, the DNA is TGCGCCAGCAGCTTGATGTGGGGGGACACAGATACGCAGTATTTT. The entire variable domain, with the rest obtained from reference TRBV5-1 and TRBJ2-3, is as follows: KAGVTQTPRYLIKTRGQQVTLSCSPISGHRSVSWYQQTPGQGLQFLFEYFSETQRNKGNFPGRFSGRQFSNSRSEMNVSTLELGDSALYLCASSLMWGDTDTQYFGPGTRLTVL.

In nucleotides, the CDR3 is TGTGCCAGCAGCCCCCAACTAGGGACTCTTATCTCACCCCTCCACTTT. It codes for CASSPQLGTLISPLHF. This chain connects TRBV11-2 to TRBJ1-6; perhaps TRBD1 as D (5 bases). Germline loops: CDR1 SGHAT, CDR2 FQNNGV. Deletions cut 5 bases from V and 10 bases from J, with 21 bases between. The CDR3 extends over 16 amino acids.

The DNA for the CDR3 is TGTGCCAGCAGTCCTAGATTGAACACTGAAGCTTTCTTT. It codes for CASSPRLNTEAFF. V usage is TRBV7-9 and J usage is TRBJ1-1, with unresolved D. The CDR3 extends over 13 amino acids. Germline loops: CDR1 SEHNR, CDR2 FQNEAQ (reference sequence). Trimming removed 6 bases at V and 0 bases at J, with 8 bases between.

The CDR3 DNA sequence: TGTGCCAGCAGTGATTTTACGACAGGCAACTATGGCTACACCTTC. It yields the protein CASSDFTTGNYGYTF. This sequence joins TRBV25-1 and TRBJ1-2, with a tentative D call TRBD1 (6 bases). V was clipped by 3 bases and J by 2 bases, with 13 bases between them. The CDR3 runs 15 residues. Germline CDR1 and CDR2: MGHDK and SYGVNS.

For the CDR3, the DNA is TGTGCCAGCAGTTACGATGGCAGGGCGGATTCACCCCTCCACTTT. This sequence encodes CASSYDGRADSPLHF. The gene calls are TRBV6-5 and TRBJ1-6; possible D gene TRBD1, 5 bases. The germline V gene encodes CDR1 MNHEY and CDR2 SVGAGI. CDR3 length equals 15 residues. V shed 2 bases and J shed 8 bases, with 13 bases lying between them.

The chain combines TRBV29-1 with TRBJ1-3, with D perhaps matching TRBD1 (5 bases). Trimming left V 3 bases short and J 4 bases short, with 13 bases between. Germline-derived CDR1 and CDR2 are SQVTM and ANQGSEA. The CDR3 is 14 residues long. The chain's CDR3 is CSVEWGPAGNTIYF. CDR3 sequence (DNA): TGCAGCGTTGAGTGGGGCCCCGCCGGAAACACCATATATTTT. The variable domain in full, completed from reference TRBV29-1 and TRBJ1-3, reads SAVISQKPSRDICQRGTSLTIQCQVDSQVTMMFWYRQQPGQSLTLIATANQGSEATYESGFVIDKFPISRPNLTFSTLTVSNMSPEDSSIYLCSVEWGPAGNTIYFGEGSWLTVV.

This chain links TRBV5-1 with TRBJ2-3; D gene uncertain. Trimming cost V 0 bases and J 10 bases, with 18 bases left between them. CDR3 length: 15 amino acids. Germline values: CDR1 SGHRS, CDR2 YFSETQ. CDR3 in DNA: TGCGCCAGCAGCTTGGACGTAGAGATCGCTATCGCGCAGTATTTT. This codes for CASSLDVEIAIAQYF.

This rearrangement joins TRBV7-2 to TRBJ1-1; D is unresolved. Trimming shortened V by 6 bases and J by 5 bases, and 13 bases separated the two germline ends. There are 13 residues in the CDR3. The germline CDR1 and CDR2 sequences are SGHTA and FQGNSA. The CDR3 loop is CASSYRGGTEAFF. The CDR3 region has the DNA TGTGCCAGCAGTTATCGGGGTGGTACTGAAGCTTTCTTT.

This clone was detected only once. The CDR3 region is CASSLRTAKPYGYTF. The CDR3 region has the DNA TGTGCCAGCAGCTTAAGGACAGCCAAACCCTATGGCTACACCTTC. The chain links TRBV5-8 to TRBJ1-2, with a tentative D call TRBD1 (6 bases). V was clipped by 2 bases and J by 4 bases, with 15 bases between them. There are 15 residues in the CDR3. From germline, CDR1 is SGHTS and CDR2 YDEGEE.

This chain joins TRBV28 and TRBJ2-7; 7 bases match TRBD1. V shed 6 bases and J 4 bases; nucleotides not matched to a gene: 9. The germline CDR1 and CDR2 sequences are MDHEN and SYDVKM. This CDR3 region has 14 residues. In DNA form, the CDR3 reads TGTGCCAGCAGAAAGAACAGGGGACCTTACGAGCAGTACTTC. This encodes CASRKNRGPYEQYF.

The rearrangement uses TRBV11-2 and TRBJ1-2, with TRBD1 matching 8 bases. Germline CDR1 is SGHAT and CDR2 is FQNNGV. This CDR3 is built from 14 residues. Trimming cost V 5 bases and J 4 bases; bases outside gene matches: 6. CDR3 amino acids: CASSPGTGVYGYTF. The CDR3 DNA sequence: TGTGCCAGCAGCCCCGGGACAGGAGTCTATGGCTACACCTTC. Based on the CDR3 plus reference TRBV11-2 and TRBJ1-2, the full variable domain is EAGVAQSPRYKIIEKRQSVAFWCNPISGHATLYWYQQILGQGPKLLIQFQNNGVVDDSQLPKDRFSAERLKGVDSTLKIQPAKLEDSAVYLCASSPGTGVYGYTFGSGTRLTVV.

The rearrangement links TRBV30 to TRBJ2-7; possible D gene TRBD1, 5 bases. The CDR3 runs to 11 residues. Germline loops: CDR1 GTSNPN, CDR2 SVGIG (reference sequence). Deletions cut 4 bases from V and 4 bases from J, with 8 bases between. The CDR3 DNA follows: TGTGCCTGGACAGGGCGGTACGAGCAGTACTTC. Residues: CAWTGRYEQYF.

The chain joins TRBV5-1 to TRBJ2-7; D is tentatively TRBD1 or TRBD2 (5 bases each). Between the trimmed V and J ends, which lost 0 bases and 4 bases, there was a span of 17 bases. Germline values: CDR1 SGHRS, CDR2 YFSETQ. There are 16 residues in the CDR3. CDR3 in amino acids: CASSLVGTPQSYEQYF. The CDR3 DNA follows: TGCGCCAGCAGCTTGGTGGGGACCCCCCAGAGTTACGAGCAGTACTTC.

The chain uses TRBV7-8 and TRBJ2-7; a possible D gene is TRBD1 (5 bases). V lost 5 bases, J lost 3 bases, and 11 bases lay in between. CDR3 length equals 13 residues. CDR1 is SGHVS and CDR2 is FQNEAQ in the germline V gene. In nucleotides, the CDR3 is TGTGCCAGCAGCCAAGCAGGGCTCTACGAGCAGTACTTC. Its protein is CASSQAGLYEQYF.

The rearrangement joins TRBV7-2 to TRBJ2-1, with no clear D. With 5 bases removed from V and 6 bases from J, the gap between germline ends came to 11 bases. The V gene's germline CDR1 is SGHTA and CDR2 FQGNSA. The CDR3 spans 13 residues. The CDR3, as DNA: TGTGCCAGCAGCCCCCGAGGAACCAATGAGCAGTTCTTC. Protein product: CASSPRGTNEQFF.

V usage is TRBV30 and J usage is TRBJ2-5; no firm D call. This CDR3 is built from 14 residues. Between the trimmed V and J ends, which lost 0 bases and 1 base, there was a span of 9 bases. CDR1 is GTSNPN, CDR2 SVGIG, per germline (reference sequence). The CDR3 DNA is TGTGCCTGGAGTGTAGAAAGTAGCCAAGAGACCCAGTACTTC. Protein product: CAWSVESSQETQYF.

A word on this clone: The sample contains more than one DNA sequence encoding this CDR3. This chain joins TRBV18 and TRBJ2-7; the D is unclear. Deletions cut 6 bases from V and 0 bases from J, with 6 bases between. This CDR3 contains 12 residues. CDR1 is KGHSH and CDR2 is LQKENI in the germline V gene. As DNA, the CDR3 is TGTGCCAGCTCCCCTAGCTCCTACGAGCAGTACTTC. This translates into CASSPSSYEQYF.